These 3 T cell receptor beta chains originate from one sample sequenced in a study of T cell repertoires in cytomegalovirus infection. TCRdb recomputed calls from the reads with MiXCR, one row per CDR3 protein. Of around 350,000 distinct CDR3 sequences in the sample, less than 20% were seen once. Sequencing was carried out using PBMCs. These receptors came from a human donor in good health (CMV status not recorded). Some clones in this sample may be carry-over from other donors' samples.

The chain links TRBV12-3 or TRBV12-4 to TRBJ1-2; the D gene is possibly TRBD1 (5 bases). Trimming removed 5 bases from V and 3 bases from J, with 16 bases in between. CDR3 size: 15 residues. The CDR3 here is CASSPAGRNHYGYTF. As DNA, the CDR3 is TGTGCCAGCAGTCCTGCAGGGCGAAACCACTATGGCTACACCTTC.

The rearrangement joins TRBV10-3 to TRBJ2-3; D may correspond to TRBD1 or TRBD2 (5 bases each). The CDR3 is 12 amino acids. The V end lost 3 bases, the J end lost 6 bases, and 7 bases lay between the germline ends. Germline V gene data show CDR1 as ENHRY and CDR2 as SYGVKD. For the CDR3, the DNA is TGTGCCATCAGTGACAGGGAGGATACGCAGTATTTT. This sequence encodes CAISDREDTQYF.

The chain links TRBV6-6 to TRBJ2-5, with TRBD1 as a possible D gene (6 bases). Trimming took 2 bases from V and 3 from J, leaving 10 bases between them. This CDR3 comprises 14 residues. The germline gives CDR1 MNHNY, CDR2 SVGAGI (reference sequence). CDR3 bases: TGTGCCAGCAGTTACCGCAGGGGCGAAGAGACCCAGTACTTC. It yields the protein CASSYRRGEETQYF.